These T cell receptor beta chains were read from a single sample in a study of T-cell reconstitution after alpha-beta-depleted transplantation in children. TCRdb called the PCR reads again in MiXCR, with one record for every CDR3 protein. The repertoire consists of about 500,000 distinct CDR3 sequences, with around a third occurring once and the leading ten covering less than 2.5%. The sequencing here drew on PBMCs from the stem cell graft donor, taken from the stem cell graft. Receptors were obtained from a human donor who donated a stem cell graft to a child with aplastic anemia. Both conserved end residues are part of each CDR3. The D gene is left open where the match is weak. Clone size is stated in some rows and not others, as once, few, many or a class when expanded.

j_gene: TRBJ1-2
abundance: .
d_gene: .
v_gene: TRBV12-3/TRBV12-4
CDR3aa: CASGSHRVNYGYTF
CDR3nt: TGTGCCAGCGGATCACACAGGGTGAACTATGGCTACACCTTC

j_gene: TRBJ1-1
abundance: .
d_gene: .
v_gene: TRBV6-5
CDR3aa: CASSSQGRWAFF
CDR3nt: TGTGCCAGCAGTTCGCAGGGGCGGTGGGCTTTCTTT

j_gene: TRBJ1-1
abundance: few
d_gene: .
v_gene: TRBV4-1
CDR3aa: CASSQDSGVGEAFF
CDR3nt: TGCGCCAGCAGCCAAGATTCAGGGGTCGGTGAAGCTTTCTTT

j_gene: TRBJ2-1
abundance: few
d_gene: .
v_gene: TRBV7-8
CDR3aa: CASSLMGRVTYNEQFF
CDR3nt: TGTGCCAGCAGCTTAATGGGGCGGGTGACCTACAATGAGCAGTTCTTC

j_gene: TRBJ2-1
abundance: .
d_gene: TRBD2
v_gene: TRBV7-6
CDR3aa: CASSLRLADNYNEQFF
CDR3nt: TGTGCCAGCAGCTTGCGACTAGCCGATAATTACAATGAGCAGTTCTTC

j_gene: TRBJ2-5
abundance: .
d_gene: .
v_gene: TRBV18
CDR3aa: CASSPLEVGAQETQYF
CDR3nt: TGTGCCAGCTCACCGCTGGAGGTTGGAGCCCAAGAGACCCAGTACTTC

j_gene: TRBJ1-2
abundance: .
d_gene: .
v_gene: TRBV5-4
CDR3aa: CASSLETASSNYGYTF
CDR3nt: TGTGCCAGCAGCTTAGAGACAGCCTCTTCTAACTATGGCTACACCTTC

j_gene: TRBJ2-5
abundance: .
d_gene: .
v_gene: TRBV6-2/TRBV6-3
CDR3aa: CASSYSFDSRRQETQYF
CDR3nt: TGTGCCAGCAGTTACTCGTTCGACTCCCGGCGGCAGGAGACCCAGTACTTC

j_gene: TRBJ2-2
abundance: .
d_gene: TRBD2
v_gene: TRBV20-1
CDR3aa: CSAESGKWGNTGELFF
CDR3nt: TGCAGCGCTGAGAGCGGGAAATGGGGTAACACCGGGGAGCTGTTTTTT

j_gene: TRBJ2-3
abundance: .
d_gene: .
v_gene: TRBV4-3
CDR3aa: CASSRVAPGGTTDTQYF
CDR3nt: TGCGCCAGCAGCCGAGTCGCCCCCGGGGGAACCACAGATACGCAGTATTTT

j_gene: TRBJ2-7
abundance: .
d_gene: TRBD1
v_gene: TRBV20-1
CDR3aa: CSARYGQGISYEQYF
CDR3nt: TGCAGTGCTAGATATGGACAGGGGATCTCCTACGAGCAGTACTTC

j_gene: TRBJ2-1
abundance: few
d_gene: .
v_gene: TRBV12-3/TRBV12-4
CDR3aa: CASSLGGYYNEQFF
CDR3nt: TGTGCCAGCAGTTTAGGCGGTTACTACAATGAGCAGTTCTTC

j_gene: TRBJ2-7
abundance: few
d_gene: TRBD2
v_gene: TRBV20-1
CDR3aa: CSARGGRALKAEQYF
CDR3nt: TGCAGTGCTAGAGGCGGGAGGGCCTTAAAGGCCGAGCAGTACTTC

j_gene: TRBJ2-1
abundance: .
d_gene: .
v_gene: TRBV4-3
CDR3aa: CASSQDSGASSYNEQFF
CDR3nt: TGCGCCAGCAGCCAAGATTCGGGAGCAAGCTCCTACAATGAGCAGTTCTTC

j_gene: TRBJ1-4
abundance: .
d_gene: TRBD1
v_gene: TRBV7-2
CDR3aa: CASSFAGGRSNEKLFF
CDR3nt: TGTGCCAGCAGCTTCGCAGGGGGCAGGTCTAATGAAAAACTGTTTTTT

j_gene: TRBJ2-3
abundance: .
d_gene: TRBD2
v_gene: TRBV10-3
CDR3aa: CAISGGAGGYTDTQYF
CDR3nt: TGTGCCATCAGTGGAGGAGCGGGAGGGTACACAGATACGCAGTATTTT

j_gene: TRBJ2-5
abundance: few
d_gene: .
v_gene: TRBV30
CDR3aa: CASQRRGRQETQYF
CDR3nt: TGTGCCTCCCAGAGGAGAGGTCGGCAAGAGACCCAGTACTTC

j_gene: TRBJ2-3
abundance: .
d_gene: .
v_gene: TRBV3-1
CDR3aa: CASSQGAITDTQYF
CDR3nt: TGTGCCAGCAGCCAAGGAGCTATCACAGATACGCAGTATTTT

j_gene: TRBJ1-2
abundance: few
d_gene: .
v_gene: TRBV9
CDR3aa: CASSVGGGRDGYTF
CDR3nt: TGTGCCAGCAGCGTAGGAGGGGGTCGGGATGGCTACACCTTC

j_gene: TRBJ1-1
abundance: .
d_gene: TRBD1
v_gene: TRBV7-9
CDR3aa: CASSSRQGASTDTEAFF
CDR3nt: TGTGCCAGCAGCTCAAGACAGGGGGCTTCTACTGACACTGAAGCTTTCTTT

j_gene: TRBJ2-5
abundance: few
d_gene: TRBD1
v_gene: TRBV6-1
CDR3aa: CATTGGSETQYF
CDR3nt: TGTGCCACCACAGGGGGCTCAGAGACCCAGTACTTC

j_gene: TRBJ2-3
abundance: .
d_gene: .
v_gene: TRBV20-1
CDR3aa: CSAPRRALSTDTQYF
CDR3nt: TGCAGTGCTCCCCGCCGGGCTCTGAGCACAGATACGCAGTATTTT

j_gene: TRBJ2-1
abundance: .
d_gene: .
v_gene: TRBV2
CDR3aa: CARERGEQFF
CDR3nt: TGTGCCAGGGAGAGGGGGGAGCAGTTCTTC

j_gene: TRBJ2-2
abundance: few
d_gene: .
v_gene: TRBV12-5
CDR3aa: CASGFLSSSSNTGELFF
CDR3nt: TGTGCTAGTGGTTTCCTCAGCTCAAGCTCGAACACCGGGGAGCTGTTTTTT

j_gene: TRBJ1-5
abundance: .
d_gene: .
v_gene: TRBV10-2
CDR3aa: CASMGGPDFFYSNQPQHF
CDR3nt: TGCGCCAGCATGGGGGGGCCGGATTTTTTTTATAGCAATCAGCCCCAGCATTTT

j_gene: TRBJ1-5
abundance: .
d_gene: .
v_gene: TRBV18
CDR3aa: CASSPMTAQGPQHF
CDR3nt: TGTGCCAGCTCACCAATGACAGCCCAAGGGCCCCAGCATTTT

j_gene: TRBJ1-6
abundance: .
d_gene: .
v_gene: TRBV20-1
CDR3aa: CSAIDSGASPLHF
CDR3nt: TGCAGTGCAATCGACAGCGGTGCTTCACCCCTCCACTTT

j_gene: TRBJ2-2
abundance: .
d_gene: TRBD2
v_gene: TRBV12-3/TRBV12-4
CDR3aa: CASSSPAGGIAGELFF
CDR3nt: TGTGCCAGCAGTTCCCCAGCGGGAGGAATTGCCGGGGAGCTGTTTTTT

j_gene: TRBJ2-3
abundance: .
d_gene: .
v_gene: TRBV5-4
CDR3aa: CASSDGGTDTQYF
CDR3nt: TGTGCCAGCAGCGACGGGGGAACAGATACGCAGTATTTT

j_gene: TRBJ2-6
abundance: once
d_gene: .
v_gene: TRBV5-1
CDR3aa: CASSMTGTPTIAGANVLTF
CDR3nt: TGCGCCAGCAGCATGACCGGGACTCCGACCATCGCGGGGGCCAACGTCCTGACTTTC

j_gene: TRBJ1-5
abundance: .
d_gene: .
v_gene: TRBV4-3
CDR3aa: CASSLDRTNNQPQHF
CDR3nt: TGCGCCAGCAGTCTGGACAGAACCAATAATCAGCCCCAGCATTTT

j_gene: TRBJ2-1
abundance: .
d_gene: TRBD2
v_gene: TRBV18
CDR3aa: CASSPKTSGEYNEQFF
CDR3nt: TGTGCCAGCTCACCGAAGACTAGCGGGGAATACAATGAGCAGTTCTTC

j_gene: TRBJ1-3
abundance: few
d_gene: TRBD1
v_gene: TRBV15
CDR3aa: CATSSVHWTGDPSIYF
CDR3nt: TGTGCCACCAGCTCAGTCCATTGGACAGGGGACCCCTCTATATATTTT

j_gene: TRBJ2-1
abundance: .
d_gene: TRBD2
v_gene: TRBV20-1
CDR3aa: CSARPASGSGNEQFF
CDR3nt: TGCAGTGCCCGACCCGCTAGCGGGAGCGGAAATGAGCAGTTCTTC

j_gene: TRBJ1-1
abundance: few
d_gene: .
v_gene: TRBV12-3/TRBV12-4
CDR3aa: CASRTGSLDTEAFF
CDR3nt: TGTGCCAGCAGAACGGGGTCGCTGGACACTGAAGCTTTCTTT